The clone carrying this T cell receptor beta chain was counted a single time. These data are taken from a study of T cell changes during pregnancy in multiple sclerosis. The protocol was immunoSEQ multiplex PCR, while the TCRdb copy is restricted to in-frame clones and leaves out a portion. The table shows around 39,000 clones, with roughly 92% occurring only once. The source material was CD4+ T cells from peripheral blood mononuclear cells, sampled in the third trimester of pregnancy. The source is a female donor in good health, enrolled as a control in a pregnancy study.

CDR3 residues: CASRHRDRGSSTEAFF. The CDR3 DNA is TGTGCCAGCAGGCACCGGGACAGGGGATCAAGCACTGAAGCTTTCTTT. This chain links TRBV2 with TRBJ1-1, with 10 bases fitting TRBD1. The junction had 11 bases not matched to a gene; V was cut back by 6 bases and J by 4 bases. Per germline, CDR1 SNHLY and CDR2 FYNNEI. The CDR3 covers 16 residues.